This is a list of T cell receptor beta chains from one sample in a study of OX40 agonist ivuxolimab in advanced cancers. Produced via immunoSEQ multiplex PCR; TCRdb's table is partial and in-frame only. The sample consists of roughly 82,000 clones, less than 90% of them appearing once. This sample comprised CD4+ or CD8+ T cells sorted from blood, obtained in a trial of the OX40 agonist ivuxolimab. These receptors were collected from an adult with an advanced solid tumor such as melanoma, head and neck, liver or kidney cancer. Both conserved end residues are part of each CDR3. The D gene is left open where the match is weak. Size is stated for part of the rows, as once, few or many counts, or as a class when the clone is expanded.

len: 17; j_gene: TRBJ2-6; v_gene: TRBV4-1; abundance: NA; d_gene: NA; CDR3nt: TGCGCCAGCAGCCAAGATTCGGAAATCTCTGGGGCCAACGTCCTGACTTTC; CDR3aa: CASSQDSEISGANVLTF
len: 15; j_gene: TRBJ1-4; v_gene: TRBV5-1; abundance: NA; d_gene: TRBD1; CDR3nt: TGCGCCAGCAGCACCAGGGGGACAGGGGATGAAAAACTGTTTTTT; CDR3aa: CASSTRGTGDEKLFF
len: 14; j_gene: TRBJ2-5; v_gene: TRBV15; abundance: once; d_gene: NA; CDR3nt: TGTGCCACCAGCAGAGGACCAGCAGGGGAGACCCAGTACTTC; CDR3aa: CATSRGPAGETQYF
len: 16; j_gene: TRBJ1-1; v_gene: TRBV5-6; abundance: NA; d_gene: TRBD1; CDR3nt: TGTGCCAGCAGCTTTGAAACAGGGGGTATGAACACTGAAGCTTTCTTT; CDR3aa: CASSFETGGMNTEAFF
len: 15; j_gene: TRBJ1-1; v_gene: TRBV6-5; abundance: NA; d_gene: NA; CDR3nt: TGTGCCAGCAGTTATTCAATTAGGGGGGACACTGAAGCTTTCTTT; CDR3aa: CASSYSIRGDTEAFF
len: 18; j_gene: TRBJ1-1; v_gene: TRBV6-4; abundance: NA; d_gene: TRBD1; CDR3nt: TGTGCCAGCAGTGACTCGGGAGACAGGGATCGTCGACGCTCTGAAGCTTTCTTT; CDR3aa: CASSDSGDRDRRRSEAFF
len: 13; j_gene: TRBJ2-5; v_gene: TRBV19; abundance: once; d_gene: NA; CDR3nt: TGTGCCAGTAGTAGACAGGAATGGGAGACCCAGTACTTC; CDR3aa: CASSRQEWETQYF
len: 14; j_gene: TRBJ1-1; v_gene: TRBV10-3; abundance: NA; d_gene: NA; CDR3nt: TGTGCCATCACCCCGTCGGGGTTGCACACTGAAGCTTTCTTT; CDR3aa: CAITPSGLHTEAFF
len: 15; j_gene: TRBJ1-2; v_gene: TRBV4-1; abundance: NA; d_gene: NA; CDR3nt: TGCGCCAGCAGCCAAGACAGGGACCGGCACTATGGCTACACCTTC; CDR3aa: CASSQDRDRHYGYTF
len: 16; j_gene: TRBJ2-7; v_gene: TRBV27; abundance: NA; d_gene: TRBD1; CDR3nt: TGTGCCAGCAGTCCCCGCCCTGGGACAGGGTTTTGGGAGCAGTACTTC; CDR3aa: CASSPRPGTGFWEQYF
len: 15; j_gene: TRBJ2-1; v_gene: TRBV7-3; abundance: NA; d_gene: TRBD1; CDR3nt: TGTGCCAGCAGCGCCACAGGGGTATTAGGCAATGAGCAGTTCTTC; CDR3aa: CASSATGVLGNEQFF
len: 19; j_gene: TRBJ2-3; v_gene: TRBV5-4; abundance: NA; d_gene: TRBD2; CDR3nt: TGTGCCAGCAGCTTGGCCCCCCCAGCGGGGGGCCTTAGCACAGATACGCAGTATTTT; CDR3aa: CASSLAPPAGGLSTDTQYF
len: 15; j_gene: TRBJ2-7; v_gene: TRBV6-6; abundance: NA; d_gene: NA; CDR3nt: TGTGCCAGCAGTTACGATGGGGGCAGGGGGGTAGAGCAGTACTTC; CDR3aa: CASSYDGGRGVEQYF
len: 13; j_gene: TRBJ1-2; v_gene: TRBV19; abundance: NA; d_gene: NA; CDR3nt: TGTGCCAGTAGTGCCAGGGTGTTCGGCGGCTACACCTTC; CDR3aa: CASSARVFGGYTF
len: 16; j_gene: TRBJ1-2; v_gene: TRBV11-2; abundance: NA; d_gene: NA; CDR3nt: TGTGCCAGCAGCCCCATCCCTCAGGGCTGGAACTATGGCTACACCTTC; CDR3aa: CASSPIPQGWNYGYTF
len: 16; j_gene: TRBJ2-7; v_gene: TRBV25-1; abundance: few; d_gene: NA; CDR3nt: TGTGCCAGCAGTGAAAGATCCGGGGACCTAGGGGGGGAGCAGTACTTC; CDR3aa: CASSERSGDLGGEQYF
len: 16; j_gene: TRBJ2-7; v_gene: TRBV7-7; abundance: NA; d_gene: NA; CDR3nt: TGTGCTAGCAGCTTAGGGGGCCGGGGAGGGAACAGCGAGCAGTACTTC; CDR3aa: CASSLGGRGGNSEQYF
len: 19; j_gene: TRBJ2-1; v_gene: TRBV7-2; abundance: NA; d_gene: TRBD2; CDR3nt: TGTGCCAGCAGCTCACCGACTAGCGGGGGGCTGAGCTCCTACAATGAGCAGTTCTTC; CDR3aa: CASSSPTSGGLSSYNEQFF
len: 13; j_gene: TRBJ1-1; v_gene: TRBV7-2; abundance: few; d_gene: NA; CDR3nt: TGTGCCAGCAGCTTAGAGGGGTCCACTGAAGCTTTCTTT; CDR3aa: CASSLEGSTEAFF
len: 15; j_gene: TRBJ1-4; v_gene: TRBV27; abundance: NA; d_gene: NA; CDR3nt: TGTGCCAGCAGTTCCCTCGGAGAAGGGGGGGAAAAACTGTTTTTT; CDR3aa: CASSSLGEGGEKLFF
len: 13; j_gene: TRBJ1-1; v_gene: TRBV7-3; abundance: NA; d_gene: NA; CDR3nt: TGTGCCAGCAGCTTGGGAGTGAGCACTGAAGCTTTCTTT; CDR3aa: CASSLGVSTEAFF
len: 16; j_gene: TRBJ2-1; v_gene: TRBV7-2; abundance: NA; d_gene: TRBD2; CDR3nt: TGTGCCAGCAGCTTAGCCGTTGCGGGGGGGTACAATGAGCAGTTCTTC; CDR3aa: CASSLAVAGGYNEQFF